The 26 T cell receptor beta chains reported below all come from one sample, sequenced in a study of CD8 T cells in ankylosing spondylitis. TCRdb fed the 5' RACE reads into MiXCR, producing one record per CDR3 protein. This sample has a few hundred thousand distinct CDR3 sequences, with 20% to 25% found just once. Source material: blood, either unsorted or a sorted T cell fraction (not recorded which). These receptors originate from a male donor with ankylosing spondylitis or in good health (not recorded which).

This clonotype was seen a few times. V and J are TRBV6-2 or TRBV6-3 and TRBJ1-4, with D tentatively TRBD1 (6 bases). There are 14 residues in the CDR3. Trimming pared 6 bases from V and 4 bases from J, leaving 12 bases between. Germline V lookup: CDR1 MNHEY, CDR2 SVGEGT. CDR3 sequence reads: CASSTDSFNEKLFF. CDR3 nucleotides: TGTGCCAGCAGCACGGACAGCTTTAATGAAAAACTGTTTTTT.

This clonotype occurred once. This chain uses TRBV2 with TRBJ1-5; 7 nucleotides align to TRBD1. Per the germline V gene, CDR1 is SNHLY and CDR2 is FYNNEI. This CDR3 is built from 13 residues. The ends lost 6 bases at V and 4 bases at J; junction bases unmatched: 3. For the CDR3, the DNA is TGTGCCAGCAGAGGACAGGTTAATCAGCCCCAGCATTTT. It specifies CASRGQVNQPQHF.

This clonotype has just a few counts. The gene calls are TRBV6-5 and TRBJ2-5; no clear D gene. V was pared by 4 bases and J by 5 bases, with 17 bases between. This CDR3 contains 15 residues. Germline CDR1 MNHEY, CDR2 SVGAGI. In DNA, the CDR3 is TGTGCCAGCAGTTCCGCTTACCTATACGGGGAGACCCAGTACTTC. Protein: CASSSAYLYGETQYF.

This chain links TRBV12-3 or TRBV12-4 with TRBJ1-6; possible D gene TRBD1, 5 bases. The CDR3 has 17 residues. Trimming removed 2 bases at V and 4 bases at J, with 15 bases between. CDR3 amino acids: CASSLWGGNLYNSPLHF. The CDR3 DNA follows: TGTGCCAGCAGTTTATGGGGCGGAAACCTATATAATTCACCCCTCCACTTT.

The J gene is TRBJ2-3, the V gene TRBV5-5; the D gene is possibly TRBD2 (5 bases). Looked up from germline, CDR1 is SGHKS and CDR2 is YYEKEE (reference sequence). V lost 0 bases, J lost 0 bases, and 14 bases lay in between. This CDR3 spans 17 amino acids. This CDR3 reads CASSLVGWESSTDTQYF. CDR3 coding DNA: TGTGCCAGCAGCTTGGTAGGTTGGGAGTCGAGCACAGATACGCAGTATTTT.

This clonotype was detected a few times. This rearrangement joins TRBV18 to TRBJ2-7, with 9 bases aligning to TRBD2. The CDR3 loop spans 18 amino acids. With V trimmed by 3 bases and J by 0 bases, 12 bases remained unmatched. Germline V gives CDR1 KGHSH, CDR2 LQKENI. The CDR3 coding sequence is TGTGCCAGCTCACCCTCCCCTTTGGAGCGGGGGGCCTCCTACGAGCAGTACTTC. Residues: CASSPSPLERGASYEQYF.

This clonotype has only a few counts. This chain connects TRBV6-1 to TRBJ2-3; D is undetermined. Trimming removed 7 bases at V and 6 bases at J, with 17 bases between. Germline assignment: CDR1 MNHNS and CDR2 SASEGT. This CDR3 contains 14 residues. The CDR3 loop reads CASTRSDPTDTQYF. The CDR3 coding sequence is TGTGCCAGCACCCGGTCGGACCCGACGGATACGCAGTATTTT.

The sample holds many counts of this clonotype. The rearrangement links TRBV24-1 to TRBJ2-1; D call uncertain. Trimming stripped 4 bases from V and 5 bases from J, with 17 bases between. Germline values: CDR1 KGHDR, CDR2 SFDVKD. The CDR3 totals 16 residues. This CDR3 is CATSEFQNQNNNEQFF. DNA for the CDR3: TGTGCCACCAGTGAGTTCCAGAACCAAAATAACAATGAGCAGTTCTTC.

This clonotype was counted between two and nine times. CDR3 residues: CASSQTGTNNEQFF. The CDR3 bases are TGCGCCAGCAGCCAAACCGGGACTAACAATGAGCAGTTCTTC. V is TRBV4-1 and J is TRBJ2-1, with TRBD2 matching over 7 bases. Germline CDR1 MGHRA, CDR2 YSYEKL. This CDR3 comprises 14 residues. The V and J ends lost 2 bases and 5 bases, in that order; junction bases with no gene match: 3.

This chain joins TRBV12-3 or TRBV12-4 and TRBJ2-1; 12 bases map to TRBD2. Unmatched junction bases numbered 8, after V lost 7 bases and J lost 7 bases. The CDR3 sequence is 15 residues long. CDR3 nucleotide sequence: TGTGCCAGCACCTCTAGCGGGGGGGCGGGTAATGAGCAGTTCTTC. Residues: CASTSSGGAGNEQFF.

With regard to this clonotype: One end of the junction is discordant with germline, which a read error may explain. The chain joins TRBV20-1 to TRBJ2-1, with TRBD2 identical over 9 bases. From germline, CDR1 is DFQATT and CDR2 SNEGSKA (reference sequence). The CDR3 runs to 14 residues. Written as DNA, the CDR3 is TGCAGTGCTAGGGGACTAGCAAATCAAGATGAGCAGTTATTC. Translating it yields CSARGLANQDEQLF.

The rearrangement joins TRBV12-3 or TRBV12-4 to TRBJ2-6; D gene unclear. Between the trimmed V and J ends, which lost 10 bases and 0 bases, there was a span of 13 bases. The CDR3 length is 15 residues. The CDR3: CAILEHLSGANVLTF. The CDR3 DNA is TGTGCCATCTTGGAACACCTCTCTGGGGCCAACGTCCTGACTTTC.

The V and J genes are TRBV10-3 and TRBJ2-1; D might be TRBD1 (5 bases). Germline V gene sequence: CDR1 ENHRY, CDR2 SYGVKD. With 4 bases removed from V and 1 base from J, the gap between germline ends came to 11 bases. The CDR3 covers 15 residues. CDR3 coding DNA: TGTGCCATCAGTGGGGGCGCCCAATCCTACAATGAGCAGTTCTTC. Residues: CAISGGAQSYNEQFF.

The chain joins TRBV7-9 to TRBJ2-1; D gene uncertain. CDR1 and CDR2 (germline): SEHNR, FQNEAQ (reference sequence). V lost 4 bases, J lost 0 bases, and 10 bases lay in between. This CDR3 is 15 amino acids long. DNA of the CDR3: TGTGCCAGCAGCTCCTATGACTCCTCCTACAATGAGCAGTTCTTC. The encoded protein is CASSSYDSSYNEQFF. Full variable domain (outside the CDR3, taken from reference TRBV7-9 and TRBJ2-1): DTGVSQNPRHKITKRGQNVTFRCDPISEHNRLYWYRQTLGQGPEFLTYFQNEAQLEKSRLLSDRFSAERPKGSFSTLEIQRTEQGDSAMYLCASSSYDSSYNEQFFGPGTRLTVL.

The CDR3 is CSASQKGQQSYEQYF. The CDR3 nucleotides read TGCAGTGCTAGTCAAAAGGGACAGCAGAGCTACGAGCAGTACTTC. The chain recombines TRBV20-1 with TRBJ2-7; 7 bases match TRBD1. The CDR3 consists of 15 residues. The J segment lost 3 bases and the V segment lost 3 bases, leaving 11 bases of the junction unmatched. CDR1 is DFQATT and CDR2 is SNEGSKA in the germline V gene (reference sequence).

The V gene is TRBV7-8, the J gene TRBJ2-7; the match to TRBD1 covers 10 bases. The CDR3 sequence is 17 residues long. Germline lookup yields CDR1 SGHVS and CDR2 FQNEAQ. Unmatched junction bases numbered 13, after V lost 5 bases and J lost 3 bases. The chain's CDR3 is CASSSSGRGQGNYEQYF. CDR3 nucleotide sequence: TGTGCCAGCAGCAGTAGTGGCAGGGGACAGGGGAACTACGAGCAGTACTTC.

The chain combines TRBV12-3 or TRBV12-4 with TRBJ2-7; tentative D call: TRBD1 (5 bases). The CDR3 length is 15 residues. V was cut by 5 bases and J by 0 bases, with 14 bases left in between. This CDR3 reads CASSPTAVSSYEQYF. The CDR3 region has the DNA TGTGCCAGCAGTCCGACAGCCGTTAGCTCCTACGAGCAGTACTTC.

This clonotype has more than one count but fewer than ten. The chain joins TRBV20-1 to TRBJ2-7, with 10 bases that match TRBD1. The V segment lost 0 bases and the J segment 2 bases; nucleotides outside the gene matches: 7. The germline gives CDR1 DFQATT, CDR2 SNEGSKA (reference sequence). This CDR3 is built from 16 residues. In nucleotides, the CDR3 is TGCAGTGCTAGAGACCCGACAGGGGGCATAACCTACGAGCAGTACTTC. Amino acids: CSARDPTGGITYEQYF.

This clonotype was counted between two and nine times. The chain is built from TRBV7-8 and TRBJ2-3; TRBD2 matches at 9 bases. V shed 1 base, J shed 3 bases, and the junction held 5 bases outside the gene matches. Germline CDR1 SGHVS, CDR2 FQNEAQ. CDR3 length equals 16 residues. The CDR3 DNA sequence: TGTGCCAGCAGCTTAGAGGCGGGGGGGCCGACAGATACGCAGTATTTT. Protein: CASSLEAGGPTDTQYF.

The rearrangement links TRBV12-3 or TRBV12-4 to TRBJ2-1; 13 bases are a match to TRBD2. The CDR3 is 14 amino acids. Losses at the gene ends were 6 bases for V and 5 bases for J; bases not matched to a gene: 1. Here the CDR3 reads CASRGTSGNNEQFF. The CDR3 bases are TGTGCCAGCAGAGGGACTAGCGGGAACAATGAGCAGTTCTTC.

This clonotype was recorded once. The chain couples TRBV4-2 to TRBJ2-2; 9 positions agree with TRBD2. J was trimmed by 4 bases and V by 0 bases; bases with no gene match: 3. This CDR3 is built from 16 residues. Germline CDR1 is LGHNA and CDR2 is YNFKEQ. The CDR3 DNA reads TGTGCCAGCAGCCAAGATCAGCGGGGGGCCACCGGGGAGCTGTTTTTT. It encodes CASSQDQRGATGELFF.

The chain carries TRBV29-1 and TRBJ2-2; D possibly matches TRBD1 or TRBD2 (5 bases each). Germline CDR1 SQVTM, CDR2 ANQGSEA. V shed 4 bases and J shed 4 bases, with 10 bases lying between them. The CDR3 has 13 amino acids. The CDR3 bases are TGCAGCGTTGTGGGGGTGAGCACCGGGGAGCTGTTTTTT. It yields the protein CSVVGVSTGELFF.

The CDR3 DNA is TGTGCCAGCCCCCTCAACACTGAAGCTTTCTTT. It codes for CASPLNTEAFF. This chain links TRBV7-9 with TRBJ1-1, with D unclear. Trimming pared 8 bases from V and 2 bases from J, leaving 6 bases between. CDR1 and CDR2 (germline): SEHNR, FQNEAQ (reference sequence). This CDR3 has 11 residues.

This clonotype has a count of ten or more. V gene TRBV12-3 or TRBV12-4 combines with J gene TRBJ2-7; D is unresolved. V was cut by 3 bases and J by 0 bases, with 9 bases left in between. The CDR3 is 14 residues long. CDR3 nucleotides: TGTGCCAGCAGTTTTGTGGGTTTCTCCTACGAGCAGTACTTC. This gives the protein CASSFVGFSYEQYF.

This chain connects TRBV2 to TRBJ2-7; TRBD2 aligns across 8 bases. Germline-derived CDR1 and CDR2 are SNHLY and FYNNEI. The ends lost 4 bases at V and 3 bases at J; junction bases unmatched: 11. This CDR3 region has 16 residues. The CDR3 bases are TGTGCCAGCAGTGGCCAGCTAGCGGGCGCTTTCTACGAGCAGTACTTC. It encodes CASSGQLAGAFYEQYF.

The genes are TRBV7-9 and TRBJ2-7; TRBD1 agrees at 10 bases. This CDR3 is 15 amino acids long. Losses at the gene ends were 4 bases for V and 4 bases for J; bases not matched to a gene: 7. CDR1 SEHNR and CDR2 FQNEAQ come from the germline V gene (reference sequence). CDR3 amino acids: CASSSAGTGEYEQYF. In DNA, the CDR3 is TGTGCCAGCAGCTCGGCCGGGACAGGGGAATACGAGCAGTACTTC. Full variable domain (rest looked up from reference TRBV7-9 and TRBJ2-7): DTGVSQNPRHKITKRGQNVTFRCDPISEHNRLYWYRQTLGQGPEFLTYFQNEAQLEKSRLLSDRFSAERPKGSFSTLEIQRTEQGDSAMYLCASSSAGTGEYEQYFGPGTRLTVT.